This T cell receptor beta chain was recorded in a study of blood T cell repertoires in COVID-19. Across the whole study: Samples representing acute and convalescent COVID-19 were sourced from the United States, Italy and Spain.

The Seattle patients, enrolled during active infection, were followed longitudinally. In the source study's methods: Reference gene primer amplification in the assay estimated nucleated cell counts. This table comes from immunoSEQ multiplex PCR, and its TCRdb copy is limited to in-frame clones, with some not included. The V and J calls and clone size were taken over from that table, and D and trimming were inferred from the DNA. The table shows fewer than 700,000 clones, with 85% to 90% occurring only once. This clone was detected once. The CDR3 is made up of 14 amino acids. V was clipped by 1 base and J by 3 bases; unmatched bases: 6. The germline gives CDR1 GTSNPN, CDR2 SVGIG (reference sequence).

The clonotype was recovered from a woman aged 45-65 years with COVID-19, enrolled during active disease. The specimen was peripheral blood. This sequence joins TRBV30 and TRBJ2-7, with 7 bases that match TRBD2. The CDR3 nucleotides are TGTGCCTGGAGTGCAGGGTCGGGGGGCTACGAGCAGTACTTC. It specifies CAWSAGSGGYEQYF.